The present entry profiles one T cell receptor beta chain with its context. Its target is unknown. The record originates from a study of cytomegalovirus exposure and HLA in healthy donors. General study findings and limits: An Asian-associated ancestry cluster reportedly showed fewer N-insertions than the approximately 650-donor mean in a later analysis.

13 Jbeta primers and 60 Vbeta primers were used for the PCR. Assay used: immunoSEQ multiplex PCR; TCRdb lists only in-frame clones, some missing. The sample contains 170,000 or so clones, around 80% of which appear only once. Trimming cost V 1 base and J 7 bases; bases outside gene matches: 10. The CDR3 consists of 17 residues. The germline gives CDR1 SGHVS, CDR2 FQNEAQ. The chain couples TRBV7-8 to TRBJ2-1, with TRBD2 matching over 10 bases. The sequence was collected from a woman in her 30s in good health and CMV-seropositive. The sample comprised PBMCs. Here the CDR3 DNA reads TGTGCCAGCAGCTTAGTTGGACTAGCGGCAGAGGAGAATGAGCAGTTCTTC. It yields the protein CASSLVGLAAEENEQFF.